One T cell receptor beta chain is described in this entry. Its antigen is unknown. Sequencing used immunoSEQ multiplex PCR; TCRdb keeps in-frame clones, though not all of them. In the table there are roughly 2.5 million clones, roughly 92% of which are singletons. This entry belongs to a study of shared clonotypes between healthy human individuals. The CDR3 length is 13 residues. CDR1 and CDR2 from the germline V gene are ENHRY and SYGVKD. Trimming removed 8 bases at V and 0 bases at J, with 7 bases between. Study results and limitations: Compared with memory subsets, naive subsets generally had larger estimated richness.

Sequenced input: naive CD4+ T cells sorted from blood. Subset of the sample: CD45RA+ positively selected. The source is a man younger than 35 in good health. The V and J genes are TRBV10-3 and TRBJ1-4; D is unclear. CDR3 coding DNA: TGTGCCATCTCGACTGCAACTAATGAAAAACTGTTTTTT. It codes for CAISTATNEKLFF.